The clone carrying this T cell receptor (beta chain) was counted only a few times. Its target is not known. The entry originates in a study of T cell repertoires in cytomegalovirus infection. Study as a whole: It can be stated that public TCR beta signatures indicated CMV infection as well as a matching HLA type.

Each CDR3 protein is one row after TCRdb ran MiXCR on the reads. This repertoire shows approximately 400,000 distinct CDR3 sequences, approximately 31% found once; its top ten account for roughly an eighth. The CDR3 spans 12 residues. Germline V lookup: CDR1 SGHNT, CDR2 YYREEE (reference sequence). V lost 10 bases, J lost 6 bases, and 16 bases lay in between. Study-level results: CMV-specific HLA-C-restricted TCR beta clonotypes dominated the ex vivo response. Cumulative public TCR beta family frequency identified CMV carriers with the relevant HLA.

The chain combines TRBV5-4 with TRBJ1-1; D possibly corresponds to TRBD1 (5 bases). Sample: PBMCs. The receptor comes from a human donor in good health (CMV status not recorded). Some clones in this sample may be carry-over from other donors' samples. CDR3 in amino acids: CAGSDGHSEAFF. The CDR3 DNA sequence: TGTGCCGGGTCCGACGGACACTCTGAAGCTTTCTTT.